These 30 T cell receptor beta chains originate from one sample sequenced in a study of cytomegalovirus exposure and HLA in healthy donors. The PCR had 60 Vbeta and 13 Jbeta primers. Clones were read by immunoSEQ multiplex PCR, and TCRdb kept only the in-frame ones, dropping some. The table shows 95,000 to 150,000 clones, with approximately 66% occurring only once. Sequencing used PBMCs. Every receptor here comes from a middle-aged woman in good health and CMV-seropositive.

The CDR3, as DNA: TGTGCCAGTCACAGGGGGTTGGGTCAGCCCCAGCATTTT. Its translation is CASHRGLGQPQHF. The rearrangement joins TRBV6-1 to TRBJ1-5, with 8 bases matching TRBD1. Germline CDR1 is MNHNS and CDR2 is SASEGT. V lost 9 bases and J lost 6; bases outside the gene matches: 7. The CDR3 covers 13 residues.

The CDR3 spells CASSLGQTNEQFF. In DNA form, the CDR3 reads TGCGCCAGCAGCCTCGGACAGACCAATGAGCAGTTCTTC. V usage is TRBV4-1 and J usage is TRBJ2-1, with D perhaps TRBD1 (6 bases). Deletions cut 4 bases from V and 6 bases from J, with 10 bases between. The CDR3 runs 13 residues. Germline loops: CDR1 MGHRA, CDR2 YSYEKL.

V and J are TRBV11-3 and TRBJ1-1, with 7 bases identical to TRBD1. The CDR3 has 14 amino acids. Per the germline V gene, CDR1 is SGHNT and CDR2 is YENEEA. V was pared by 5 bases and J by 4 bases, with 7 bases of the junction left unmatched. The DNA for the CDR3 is TGTGCCAGCAGCCCGCGACAGGGTACCACTGAAGCTTTCTTT. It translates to CASSPRQGTTEAFF.

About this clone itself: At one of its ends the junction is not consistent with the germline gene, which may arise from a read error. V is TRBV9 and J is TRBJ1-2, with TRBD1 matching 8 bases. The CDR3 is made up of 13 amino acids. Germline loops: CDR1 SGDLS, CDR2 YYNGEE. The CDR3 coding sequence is TGTGCCAGCAGTAATTCCTGGACAGGGACTATCGCCTTC. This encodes CASSNSWTGTIAF.

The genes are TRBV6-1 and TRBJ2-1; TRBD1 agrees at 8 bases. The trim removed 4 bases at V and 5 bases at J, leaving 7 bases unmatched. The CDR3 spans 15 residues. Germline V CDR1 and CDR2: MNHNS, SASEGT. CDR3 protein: CASSGWQGANNEQFF. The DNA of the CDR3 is TGTGCCAGCAGTGGGTGGCAGGGGGCAAACAATGAGCAGTTCTTC.

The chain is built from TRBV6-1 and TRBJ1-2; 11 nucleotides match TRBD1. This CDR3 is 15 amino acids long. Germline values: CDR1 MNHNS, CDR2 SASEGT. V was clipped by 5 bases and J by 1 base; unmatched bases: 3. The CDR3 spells CASSSGTGGNYGYTF. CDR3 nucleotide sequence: TGTGCCAGCAGTTCTGGGACAGGGGGTAACTATGGCTACACCTTC.

CDR3 DNA sequence: TGCGCCAGCAGCCACCCTAGAGGAGAGACCCAGTACTTC. Translated, it gives CASSHPRGETQYF. The rearrangement joins TRBV5-1 to TRBJ2-5; no firm D call. This CDR3 region has 13 residues. From germline, CDR1 is SGHRS and CDR2 YFSETQ. Trimming took 4 bases from V and 4 from J, leaving 11 bases between them.

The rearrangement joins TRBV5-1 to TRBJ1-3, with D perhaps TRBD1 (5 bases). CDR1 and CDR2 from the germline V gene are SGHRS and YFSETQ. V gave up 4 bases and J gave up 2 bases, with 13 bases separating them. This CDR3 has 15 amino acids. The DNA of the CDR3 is TGCGCCAGCAGCGTTACAGGTATCCCTGGAAACACCATATATTTT. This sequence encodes CASSVTGIPGNTIYF.

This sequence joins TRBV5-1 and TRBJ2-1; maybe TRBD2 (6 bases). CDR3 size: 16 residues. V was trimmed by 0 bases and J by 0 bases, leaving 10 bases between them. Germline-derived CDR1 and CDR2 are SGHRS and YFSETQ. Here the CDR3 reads CASSLGGGISYNEQFF. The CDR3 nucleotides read TGCGCCAGCAGCTTGGGTGGCGGGATCTCCTACAATGAGCAGTTCTTC.

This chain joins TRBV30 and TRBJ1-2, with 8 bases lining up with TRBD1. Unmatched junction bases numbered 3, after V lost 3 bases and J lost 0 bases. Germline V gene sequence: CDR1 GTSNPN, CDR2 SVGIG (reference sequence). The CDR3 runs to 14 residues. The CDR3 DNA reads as TGTGCCTGGAGCGGACAGGGTCCTAACTATGGCTACACCTTC. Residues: CAWSGQGPNYGYTF. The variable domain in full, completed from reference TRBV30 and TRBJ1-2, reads SQTIHQWPATLVQPVGSPLSLECTVEGTSNPNLYWYRQAAGRGLQLLFYSVGIGQISSEVPQNLSASRPQDRQFILSSKKLLLSDSGFYLCAWSGQGPNYGYTFGSGTRLTVV.

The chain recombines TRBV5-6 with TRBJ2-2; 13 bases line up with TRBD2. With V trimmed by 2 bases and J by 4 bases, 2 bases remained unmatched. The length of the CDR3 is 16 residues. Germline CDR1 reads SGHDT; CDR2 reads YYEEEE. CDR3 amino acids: CASSFGTSGTTGELFF. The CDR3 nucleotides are TGTGCCAGCAGCTTTGGGACTAGCGGGACCACCGGGGAGCTGTTTTTT.

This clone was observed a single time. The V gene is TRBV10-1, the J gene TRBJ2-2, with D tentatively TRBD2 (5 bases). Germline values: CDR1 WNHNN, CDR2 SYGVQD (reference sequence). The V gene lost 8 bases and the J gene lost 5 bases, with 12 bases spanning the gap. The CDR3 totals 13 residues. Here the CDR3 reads CASSTGETGELFF. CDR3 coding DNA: TGCGCCAGCTCTACCGGGGAAACCGGGGAGCTGTTTTTT.

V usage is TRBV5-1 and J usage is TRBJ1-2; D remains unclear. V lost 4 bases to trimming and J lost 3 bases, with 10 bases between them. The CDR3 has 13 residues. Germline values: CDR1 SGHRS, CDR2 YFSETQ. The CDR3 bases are TGCGCCAGCAGCAAGGACGGGGACTATGGCTACACCTTC. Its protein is CASSKDGDYGYTF.

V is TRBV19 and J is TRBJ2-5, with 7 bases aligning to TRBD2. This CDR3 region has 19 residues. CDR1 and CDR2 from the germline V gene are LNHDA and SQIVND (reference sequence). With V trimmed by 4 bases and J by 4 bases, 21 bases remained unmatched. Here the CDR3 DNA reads TGTGCCAGTAGTACAATCTCGCTCATAAGCGGGGCCTCCAGAGAGACCCAGTACTTC. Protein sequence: CASSTISLISGASRETQYF.

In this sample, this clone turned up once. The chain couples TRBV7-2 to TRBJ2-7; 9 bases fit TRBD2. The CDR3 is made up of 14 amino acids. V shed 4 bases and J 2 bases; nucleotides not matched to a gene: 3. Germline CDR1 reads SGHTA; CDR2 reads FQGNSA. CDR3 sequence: CASSSSGTPYEQYF. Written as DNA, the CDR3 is TGTGCCAGCAGCTCTAGCGGGACCCCCTACGAGCAGTACTTC.

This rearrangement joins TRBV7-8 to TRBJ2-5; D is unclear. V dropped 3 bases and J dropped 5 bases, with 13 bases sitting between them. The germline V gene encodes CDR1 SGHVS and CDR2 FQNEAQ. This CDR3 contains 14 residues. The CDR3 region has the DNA TGTGCCAGCAGCTTGAGGCCAAGCCGGGAGACCCAGTACTTC. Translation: CASSLRPSRETQYF.

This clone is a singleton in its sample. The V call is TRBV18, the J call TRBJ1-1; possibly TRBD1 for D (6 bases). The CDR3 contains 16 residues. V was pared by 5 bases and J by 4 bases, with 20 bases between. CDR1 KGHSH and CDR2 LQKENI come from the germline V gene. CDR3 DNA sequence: TGTGCCAGCTCATTGGACAGCCGACCTGGGAGCACTGAAGCTTTCTTT. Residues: CASSLDSRPGSTEAFF. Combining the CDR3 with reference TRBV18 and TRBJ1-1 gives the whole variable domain NAGVMQNPRHLVRRRGQEARLRCSPMKGHSHVYWYRQLPEEGLKFMVYLQKENIIDESGMPKERFSAEFPKEGPSILRIQQVVRGDSAAYFCASSLDSRPGSTEAFFGQGTRLTVV.

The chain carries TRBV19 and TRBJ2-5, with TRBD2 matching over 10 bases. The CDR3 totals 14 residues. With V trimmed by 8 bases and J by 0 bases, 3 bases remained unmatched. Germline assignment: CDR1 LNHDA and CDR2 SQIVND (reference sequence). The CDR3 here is CASSSGGYQETQYF. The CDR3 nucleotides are TGTGCCAGTTCTAGCGGGGGATACCAAGAGACCCAGTACTTC.

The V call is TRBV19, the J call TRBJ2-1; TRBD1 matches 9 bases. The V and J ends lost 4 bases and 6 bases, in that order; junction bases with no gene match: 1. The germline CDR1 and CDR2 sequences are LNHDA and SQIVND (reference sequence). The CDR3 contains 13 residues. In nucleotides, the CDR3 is TGTGCCAGTAGTACACAGGGGGCCAATGAGCAGTTCTTC. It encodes CASSTQGANEQFF.

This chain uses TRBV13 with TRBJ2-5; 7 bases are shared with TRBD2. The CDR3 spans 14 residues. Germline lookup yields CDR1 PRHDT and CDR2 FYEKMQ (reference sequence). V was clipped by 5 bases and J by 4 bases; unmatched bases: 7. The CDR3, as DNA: TGTGCCAGCAGCAGTCGGGGGGAGTTAGAGACCCAGTACTTC. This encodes CASSSRGELETQYF.

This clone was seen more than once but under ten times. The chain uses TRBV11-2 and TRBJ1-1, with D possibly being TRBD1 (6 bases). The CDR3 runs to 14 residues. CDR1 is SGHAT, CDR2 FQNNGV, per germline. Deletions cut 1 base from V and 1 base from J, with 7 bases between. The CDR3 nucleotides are TGTGCCAGCAGCTTAGCGACAGGGAACACTGAAGCTTTCTTT. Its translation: CASSLATGNTEAFF.

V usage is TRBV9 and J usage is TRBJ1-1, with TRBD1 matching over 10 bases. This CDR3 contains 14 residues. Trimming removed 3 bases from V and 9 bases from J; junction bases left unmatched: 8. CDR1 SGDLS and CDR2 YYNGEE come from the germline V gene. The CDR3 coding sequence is TGTGCCAGCAGCGCGACAGGGGGCAGACAAAAAGCTTTCTTT. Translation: CASSATGGRQKAFF.

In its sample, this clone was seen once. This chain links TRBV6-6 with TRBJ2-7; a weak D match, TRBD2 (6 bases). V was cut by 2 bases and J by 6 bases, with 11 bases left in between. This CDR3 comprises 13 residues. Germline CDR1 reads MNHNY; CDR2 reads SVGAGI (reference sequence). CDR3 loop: CASSYIGGAEQYF. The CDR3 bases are TGTGCCAGCAGTTACATCGGCGGGGCCGAGCAGTACTTC.

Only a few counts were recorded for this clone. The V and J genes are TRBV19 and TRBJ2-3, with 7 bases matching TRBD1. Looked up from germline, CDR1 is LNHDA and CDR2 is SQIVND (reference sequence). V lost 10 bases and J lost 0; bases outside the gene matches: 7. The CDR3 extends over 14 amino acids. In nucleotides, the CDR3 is TGTGCCACTAGGCTACAGGGGAGCACAGATACGCAGTATTTT. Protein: CATRLQGSTDTQYF.

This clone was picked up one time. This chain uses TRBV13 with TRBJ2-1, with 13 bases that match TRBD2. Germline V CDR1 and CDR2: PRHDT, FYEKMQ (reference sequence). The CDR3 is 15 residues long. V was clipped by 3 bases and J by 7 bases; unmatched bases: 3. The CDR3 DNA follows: TGTGCCAGCAGCTTTGGACTAGCGGGAGTAAATGAGCAGTTCTTC. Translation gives CASSFGLAGVNEQFF. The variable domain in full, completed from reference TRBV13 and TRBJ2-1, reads AAGVIQSPRHLIKEKRETATLKCYPIPRHDTVYWYQQGPGQDPQFLISFYEKMQSDKGSIPDRFSAQQFSDYHSELNMSSLELGDSALYFCASSFGLAGVNEQFFGPGTRLTVL.

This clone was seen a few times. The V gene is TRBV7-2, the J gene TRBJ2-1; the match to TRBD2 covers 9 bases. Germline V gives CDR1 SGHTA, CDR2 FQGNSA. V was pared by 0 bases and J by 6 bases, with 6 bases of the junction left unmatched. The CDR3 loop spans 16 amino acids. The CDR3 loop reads CASSLARSGSFNEQFF. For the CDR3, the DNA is TGTGCCAGCAGCTTAGCGCGTAGCGGGAGTTTCAATGAGCAGTTCTTC.

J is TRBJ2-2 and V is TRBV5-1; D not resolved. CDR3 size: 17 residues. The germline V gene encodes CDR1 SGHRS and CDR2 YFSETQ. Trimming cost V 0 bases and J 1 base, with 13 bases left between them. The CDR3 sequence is CASSLVPPGQNTGELFF. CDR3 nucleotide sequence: TGCGCCAGCAGCTTGGTCCCCCCAGGTCAGAACACCGGGGAGCTGTTTTTT.

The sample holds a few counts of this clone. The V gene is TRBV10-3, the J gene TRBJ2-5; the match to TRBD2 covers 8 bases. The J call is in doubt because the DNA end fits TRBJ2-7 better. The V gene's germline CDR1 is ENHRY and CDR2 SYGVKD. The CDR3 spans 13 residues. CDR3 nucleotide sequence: TGTGCCATCACAGATAGCGGGATTTACGAGCAGTACTTC. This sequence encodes CAITDSGIYEQYF.

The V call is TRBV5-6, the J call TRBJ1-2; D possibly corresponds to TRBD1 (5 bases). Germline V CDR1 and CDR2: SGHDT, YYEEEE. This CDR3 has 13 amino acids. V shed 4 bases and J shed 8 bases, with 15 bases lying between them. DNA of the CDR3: TGTGCCAGCAGCAGCCCAGGGCCCTCGGGCTACACCTTC. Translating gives CASSSPGPSGYTF.

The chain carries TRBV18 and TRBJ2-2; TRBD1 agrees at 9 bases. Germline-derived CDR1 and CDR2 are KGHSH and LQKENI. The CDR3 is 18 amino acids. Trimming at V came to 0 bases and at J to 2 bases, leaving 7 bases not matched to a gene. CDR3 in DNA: TGTGCCAGCTCACCACCTGTAGGGACAGGGAGAAACACCGGGGAGCTGTTTTTT. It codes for CASSPPVGTGRNTGELFF.